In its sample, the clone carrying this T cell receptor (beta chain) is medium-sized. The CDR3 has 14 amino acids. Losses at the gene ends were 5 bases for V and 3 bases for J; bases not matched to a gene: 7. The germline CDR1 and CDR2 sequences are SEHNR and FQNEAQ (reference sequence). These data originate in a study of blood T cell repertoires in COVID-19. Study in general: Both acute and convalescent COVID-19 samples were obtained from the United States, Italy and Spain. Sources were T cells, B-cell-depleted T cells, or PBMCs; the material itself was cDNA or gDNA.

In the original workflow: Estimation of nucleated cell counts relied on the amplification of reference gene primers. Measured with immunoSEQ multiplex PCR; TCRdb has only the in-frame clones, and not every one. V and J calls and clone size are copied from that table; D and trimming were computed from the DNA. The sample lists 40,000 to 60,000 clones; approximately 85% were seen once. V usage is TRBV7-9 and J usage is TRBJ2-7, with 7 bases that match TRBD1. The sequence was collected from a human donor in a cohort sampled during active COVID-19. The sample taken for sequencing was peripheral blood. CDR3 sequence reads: CASSHRDRNYEQYF. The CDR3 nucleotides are TGTGCCAGCAGCCACCGGGACAGAAACTACGAGCAGTACTTC.